The 15 T cell receptor beta chains given below trace back to one sample, sequenced in a study of beta chain features in type 1 diabetes (dated by TCRdb to the late 2010s). The library was generated by the immunoSEQ multiplex PCR assay. All of the isolated RNA was reverse transcribed with the High Capacity cDNA Reverse Transcription Kit, so expressed TCRB transcripts were sequenced. TCRdb took this table from immuneACCESS and kept in-frame rearrangements with V and J called. Such tables lack part of the clones; where checked against another copy, unresolved V genes explain under half of the gap, and the rest is unexplained. The sample profile shows more than 300,000 clones; less than 9.5% of them were found once. The top ten clonotypes cover approximately 0.47% of the sample. Sequenced: central memory CD4+ T cells from blood. All receptors derive from a young woman in good health.

Ten or more counts support this clone. J is TRBJ2-3 and V is TRBV2; D is ambiguous. V gave up 6 bases and J gave up 3 bases, with 7 bases separating them. Per the germline V gene, CDR1 is SNHLY and CDR2 is FYNNEI. CDR3 length equals 12 residues. This chain's CDR3 is CASRSVTDTQYF. CDR3 in DNA: TGTGCCAGCAGATCGGTTACAGATACGCAGTATTTT.

A few counts support this clone. The rearrangement uses TRBV2 and TRBJ2-1; 10 positions match TRBD1. Per germline, CDR1 SNHLY and CDR2 FYNNEI. The CDR3 loop spans 14 amino acids. The ends lost 6 bases at V and 7 bases at J; junction bases unmatched: 6. DNA for the CDR3: TGTGCCAGCAGCCGGGACAGGGGCTTGAATGAGCAGTTCTTC. Its protein is CASSRDRGLNEQFF.

Notes on this clone: A much larger clonotype is one base distant, so this may be a read error. The J gene is TRBJ2-2, the V gene TRBV6-1, with a weak D call TRBD1 (6 bases). CDR3 length equals 12 residues. Germline CDR1 MNHNS, CDR2 SASEGT. Trimming removed 8 bases from V and 5 bases from J, with 9 bases in between. CDR3 region: CASQGKTGELFF. Written as DNA, the CDR3 is TGTGCCAGCCAGGGGAAGACCGGGGAGCTGTTTTTT.

This clone has ten or more counts. The CDR3 region has the DNA TGTGCCAGCAGGGCCTTAGCGGAAGGCAATGAGCAGTTCTTC. Its protein is CASRALAEGNEQFF. The chain joins TRBV2 to TRBJ2-1; a possible D gene is TRBD2 (6 bases). Germline V lookup: CDR1 SNHLY, CDR2 FYNNEI. Trimming cost V 6 bases and J 6 bases, with 15 bases left between them. This CDR3 region has 14 residues.

The chain recombines TRBV25-1 with TRBJ1-5; 9 positions match TRBD1. The CDR3 extends over 17 amino acids. With 6 bases clipped from V and 2 bases from J, the junction kept 11 bases outside the gene matches. CDR1 and CDR2 (germline): MGHDK, SYGVNS. DNA of the CDR3: TGTGCCAGCAGGCCCTTTACAGGGGGCCTAGGCAATCAGCCCCAGCATTTT. Translation: CASRPFTGGLGNQPQHF.

J is TRBJ2-1 and V is TRBV7-2; TRBD2 is a possible D gene (5 bases). CDR3 length: 13 amino acids. The ends were cut back, 1 base at V and 7 bases at J, with 8 bases in the middle. Germline-derived CDR1 and CDR2 are SGHTA and FQGNSA. CDR3 DNA: TGTGCCAGCAGCTTAGGCGGAGGTAATGAGCAGTTCTTC. This translates into CASSLGGGNEQFF.

This clone came up a few times. This chain uses TRBV5-1 with TRBJ2-2, with D perhaps TRBD1 (5 bases). Germline V CDR1 and CDR2: SGHRS, YFSETQ. V was trimmed by 4 bases and J by 6 bases, leaving 10 bases between them. This CDR3 is built from 13 residues. The CDR3 DNA sequence: TGCGCCAGCAGCCCAGGGTCTTCCGGGGAGCTGTTTTTT. Translated: CASSPGSSGELFF.

This chain connects TRBV6-6 to TRBJ1-2, with D maybe TRBD1 (6 bases). In germline, CDR1 is MNHNY, CDR2 SVGAGI (reference sequence). Trimming shortened V by 7 bases and J by 7 bases, and 22 bases separated the two germline ends. The CDR3 has 15 residues. CDR3 sequence (DNA): TGTGCCAGCACCCGGGGACACCACGTATCGGGTGGCTACACCTTC. Translating gives CASTRGHHVSGGYTF.

The rearrangement joins TRBV21-1 to TRBJ2-7; no DNA check was done on the table's D call, TRBD1. TRBV21-1 is recorded as a pseudogene. The CDR3 is made up of 14 amino acids. CDR3: CASSRRDRSQGQYF. In DNA form, the CDR3 reads TGTGCCAGCAGCCGACGGGACAGGTCCCAGGGGCAGTACTTC.

This clone was seen only a few times. The chain employs TRBV7-3 and TRBJ2-3; D possibly corresponds to TRBD1 (6 bases). The V gene lost 5 bases and the J gene lost 3 bases, with 15 bases spanning the gap. CDR1 is SGHTA and CDR2 is FQGTGA in the germline V gene. This CDR3 has 15 amino acids. The CDR3 DNA reads TGTGCCAGCAGCCGGACAGCTTTTAGGACAGATACGCAGTATTTT. Protein product: CASSRTAFRTDTQYF.

This clone was seen only a few times. CDR3 sequence: CASSLSGNTGELFF. In DNA, the CDR3 is TGTGCCAGCAGTCTTAGCGGGAACACCGGGGAGCTGTTTTTT. The chain is built from TRBV7-2 and TRBJ2-2; weak D call: TRBD2 (6 bases). This CDR3 comprises 14 residues. V lost 6 bases, J lost 1 base, and 9 bases lay in between. Per the germline V gene, CDR1 is SGHTA and CDR2 is FQGNSA. The full variable domain, its missing parts supplied by reference TRBV7-2 and TRBJ2-2, is GAGVSQSPSNKVTEKGKDVELRCDPISGHTALYWYRQSLGQGLEFLIYFQGNSAPDKSGLPSDRFSAERTGGSVSTLTIQRTQQEDSAVYLCASSLSGNTGELFFGEGSRLTVL.

This chain joins TRBV18 and TRBJ2-7; TRBD1 agrees at 8 bases. Germline assignment: CDR1 KGHSH and CDR2 LQKENI. The CDR3 is made up of 15 amino acids. V shed 4 bases and J 0 bases; nucleotides not matched to a gene: 5. DNA for the CDR3: TGTGCCAGCTCACGACAGGGGACGAGCTCCTACGAGCAGTACTTC. Residues: CASSRQGTSSYEQYF.

The rearrangement uses TRBV28 and TRBJ2-7; D uncertain. Germline CDR1 reads MDHEN; CDR2 reads SYDVKM. V lost 9 bases to trimming and J lost 0 bases, with 15 bases between them. The CDR3 covers 14 residues. The CDR3 region is CASRTALSSYEQYF. The CDR3 region has the DNA TGTGCCAGTAGGACGGCTCTTAGCTCCTACGAGCAGTACTTC.

This clone was picked up a small number of times. This sequence joins TRBV29-1 and TRBJ1-5; D unresolved. V was clipped by 2 bases and J by 7 bases, with 12 bases between them. This CDR3 region has 13 residues. Germline V gene lookup returns CDR1 SQVTM and CDR2 ANQGSEA. The CDR3 DNA reads TGCAGCGTTGAACCCTCTTTTGGGCAGCCCCAGCATTTT. It specifies CSVEPSFGQPQHF.

This clone occurred a few times. The chain links TRBV28 to TRBJ1-2, with TRBD1 identical over 8 bases. The CDR3 totals 10 residues. The trim removed 8 bases at V and 14 bases at J, leaving 7 bases unmatched. Per germline, CDR1 MDHEN and CDR2 SYDVKM. CDR3 sequence (DNA): TGTGCCAGCGGAAAGGACAGGGCTACCTTC. Its protein is CASGKDRATF.